This T cell receptor beta chain was captured by sequencing in a study of OX40 agonist ivuxolimab in advanced cancers. Study-wide background: Partial responses were achieved by three patients: one hepatocellular carcinoma, two cutaneous melanoma.

The data were produced by immunoSEQ multiplex PCR, yet TCRdb's version contains in-frame clones alone and is incomplete. Of 50,000 to 80,000 clones listed, 91% are singletons. The V gene end was trimmed by 6 bases and the J gene end by 0 bases; junction bases not matched to a gene: 6. This CDR3 is built from 16 residues. Germline CDR1 and CDR2: LNHDA and SQIVND (reference sequence). This clone was detected only once. Its antigen is undetermined. Study results and limitations: Also showing low normalized T-cell clonal expansion were some of the nonresponders.

V and J are TRBV19 and TRBJ2-1; 9 nucleotides match TRBD2. Sequencing was performed on CD4+ or CD8+ T cells sorted from blood, taken in a trial of the OX40 agonist ivuxolimab. The sequence was collected from an adult with an advanced solid tumor such as melanoma, head and neck, liver or kidney cancer. In DNA, the CDR3 is TGTGCCAGTAGCGAGACTAGCGGAAACTCCTACAATGAGCAGTTCTTC. Its protein is CASSETSGNSYNEQFF. Filled out from reference TRBV19 and TRBJ2-1, the complete variable domain reads DGGITQSPKYLFRKEGQNVTLSCEQNLNHDAMYWYRQDPGQGLRLIYYSQIVNDFQKGDIAEGYSVSREKKESFPLTVTSAQKNPTAFYLCASSETSGNSYNEQFFGPGTRLTVL.